These 30 T cell receptor beta chains were all obtained from the same sample, sequenced in a study of PD-L1 blockade in urothelial cancer (dated by TCRdb to about 2017). The intended sense of this specimen's time point label: pretreatment peripheral blood. Library method: the immunoSEQ multiplex PCR assay. TCRdb re-hosts the immuneACCESS table, in-frame sequences only. Its copies lack some clones; in the studies checked, an unresolved V gene accounts for under half of them, and the cause for the rest is not known. Here the sample has 85,000 to 100,000 clones; over 75% occur a single time. The top ten clones comprise 1.5% to 2.5% of the sample. Sequencing used PBMCs, obtained around atezolizumab (anti-PD-L1) treatment. The receptors shown here come from a man in his 60s with urothelial cancer.

The V gene is TRBV4-2, the J gene TRBJ2-1, with D maybe TRBD2 (6 bases). The germline CDR1 and CDR2 sequences are LGHNA and YNFKEQ. The CDR3 loop spans 17 amino acids. Trimming took 0 bases from V and 8 from J, leaving 20 bases between them. The CDR3 DNA reads as TGTGCCAGCAGCCAAGATACCGCGGGATGGGATCGGGATGAGCAGTTCTTC. Protein sequence: CASSQDTAGWDRDEQFF.

This sequence joins TRBV18 and TRBJ2-3; D not resolved. In germline, CDR1 is KGHSH, CDR2 LQKENI. The CDR3 contains 15 residues. V was clipped by 1 base and J by 1 base, with 9 bases between them. This chain's CDR3 is CASSPQAYGTDTQYF. Here the CDR3 DNA reads TGTGCCAGCTCACCACAAGCGTATGGCACAGATACGCAGTATTTT.

The chain couples TRBV14 to TRBJ2-2; possibly TRBD2 for D (5 bases). The V end lost 4 bases, the J end lost 5 bases, and 8 bases lay between the germline ends. This CDR3 spans 13 amino acids. From germline, CDR1 is SGHDN and CDR2 FVKESK. The CDR3 protein is CASSPRATGELFF. The CDR3 DNA sequence: TGTGCCAGCAGCCCGCGGGCGACCGGGGAGCTGTTTTTT.

The chain employs TRBV9 and TRBJ1-5; D is perhaps TRBD1 (5 bases). Germline CDR1 reads SGDLS; CDR2 reads YYNGEE. CDR3 length: 14 residues. Deletions cut 3 bases from V and 9 bases from J, with 16 bases between. The CDR3 coding sequence is TGTGCCAGCAGCGCGGGGATGACGGGGGGGCCCCAGCATTTT. Translation: CASSAGMTGGPQHF. Looking up the rest from reference TRBV9 and TRBJ1-5 gives the full variable domain: DSGVTQTPKHLITATGQRVTLRCSPRSGDLSVYWYQQSLDQGLQFLIQYYNGEERAKGNILERFSAQQFPDLHSELNLSSLELGDSALYFCASSAGMTGGPQHFGDGTRLSIL.

The rearrangement joins TRBV5-5 to TRBJ1-4, with 7 bases fitting TRBD1. Germline V gene data show CDR1 as SGHKS and CDR2 as YYEKEE (reference sequence). Trimming cost V 2 bases and J 5 bases; bases outside gene matches: 6. The CDR3 is made up of 15 amino acids. Written as DNA, the CDR3 is TGTGCCAGCAGCTTTAGGACAGGCAACAATGAAAAACTGTTTTTT. This translates into CASSFRTGNNEKLFF.

This clone was seen once. The rearrangement links TRBV5-6 to TRBJ2-4, with D perhaps TRBD1 (5 bases). V was cut by 0 bases and J by 9 bases, with 10 bases left in between. Germline CDR1 is SGHDT and CDR2 is YYEEEE. This CDR3 has 13 residues. CDR3 DNA: TGTGCCAGCAGCTTGGCCGCAGGGTTCATTCAGTACTTC. It yields the protein CASSLAAGFIQYF.

The genes are TRBV7-9 and TRBJ1-2; the D gene is possibly TRBD1 (5 bases). This CDR3 spans 13 amino acids. CDR1 and CDR2 (germline): SEHNR, FQNEAQ (reference sequence). V lost 3 bases to trimming and J lost 6 bases, with 11 bases between them. The CDR3 DNA sequence: TGTGCCAGCAGCTTTCAGTGGGGGGATGGCTACACCTTC. It translates to CASSFQWGDGYTF.

CDR3 sequence reads: CASSFTSGIYEQYF. In DNA form, the CDR3 reads TGTGCCAGCAGTTTTACTAGCGGCATATACGAGCAGTACTTC. This chain links TRBV27 with TRBJ2-7, with 8 bases identical to TRBD2. The CDR3 totals 14 residues. V lost 3 bases and J lost 4; bases outside the gene matches: 5. Germline V gene data show CDR1 as MNHEY and CDR2 as SMNVEV (reference sequence).

J is TRBJ1-2 and V is TRBV5-1, with unresolved D. The germline V and J ends were trimmed by 0 bases and 4 bases, with 13 bases remaining between them. The CDR3 has 15 amino acids. The germline CDR1 and CDR2 sequences are SGHRS and YFSETQ. The CDR3 DNA reads TGCGCCAGCAGCTTGGGCCCCGAGGGCGCCTATGGCTACACCTTC. As protein: CASSLGPEGAYGYTF.

The gene calls are TRBV27 and TRBJ2-1; D is unresolved. The V end was cut by 4 bases, the J end by 0 bases, with 7 bases between. Germline lookup yields CDR1 MNHEY and CDR2 SMNVEV (reference sequence). This CDR3 is 14 amino acids long. In DNA, the CDR3 is TGTGCCAGCAGTTCTAGTAACTCCTACAATGAGCAGTTCTTC. Its protein product is CASSSSNSYNEQFF.

The chain is built from TRBV7-2 and TRBJ2-2; D unclear. The CDR3 is 16 amino acids. Trimming left V 2 bases short and J 1 base short, with 11 bases between. Germline CDR1 SGHTA, CDR2 FQGNSA. CDR3 DNA: TGTGCCAGCAGCTTACTCGGGTCAAGGAACACCGGGGAGCTGTTTTTT. Translated, it gives CASSLLGSRNTGELFF.

This clone occurred a few times. The rearrangement joins TRBV19 to TRBJ1-5, with 8 bases aligning to TRBD1. V lost 11 bases to trimming and J lost 0 bases; unmatched junction nucleotides: 24. From germline, CDR1 is LNHDA and CDR2 SQIVND (reference sequence). The CDR3 extends over 20 amino acids. CDR3 in amino acids: CASFPEVGRGRGDSNQPQHF. CDR3 in DNA: TGTGCCTCATTTCCGGAGGTGGGCAGGGGGCGCGGGGATAGCAATCAGCCCCAGCATTTT.

In the case of this clone: Other DNA sequences within the sample encode an identical CDR3. This sequence joins TRBV7-6 and TRBJ1-4; TRBD1 aligns across 8 bases. V shed 5 bases and J 7 bases; nucleotides not matched to a gene: 6. CDR1 and CDR2 (germline): SGHVS, FNYEAQ. This CDR3 has 14 residues. The CDR3 spells CASSPGQGGEKLFF. CDR3 DNA sequence: TGTGCCAGCAGCCCTGGACAGGGCGGTGAAAAACTGTTTTTT. The full variable domain, with the rest looked up from reference TRBV7-6 and TRBJ1-4, is GAGVSQSPRYKVTKRGQDVALRCDPISGHVSLYWYRQALGQGPEFLTYFNYEAQQDKSGLPNDRFSAERPEGSISTLTIQRTEQRDSAMYRCASSPGQGGEKLFFGSGTQLSVL.

This clone came up a few times. The chain links TRBV19 to TRBJ2-4; a weak D match, TRBD2 (5 bases). The CDR3 is 12 amino acids. Germline values: CDR1 LNHDA, CDR2 SQIVND (reference sequence). V lost 3 bases to trimming and J lost 10 bases, with 10 bases between them. This chain's CDR3 is CASSMRAEIQYF. DNA for the CDR3: TGTGCCAGTAGTATGAGGGCAGAAATTCAGTACTTC.

The genes are TRBV5-1 and TRBJ1-5; weak D call: TRBD1 (5 bases). The CDR3 has 16 residues. Trimming removed 0 bases from V and 0 bases from J, with 10 bases in between. CDR1 is SGHRS, CDR2 YFSETQ, per germline. CDR3 in amino acids: CASSLGQPNSNQPQHF. CDR3 coding DNA: TGCGCCAGCAGCTTGGGACAGCCAAATAGCAATCAGCCCCAGCATTTT.

This chain uses TRBV5-1 with TRBJ2-2; possibly TRBD1 for D (6 bases). CDR3 length equals 16 residues. The germline V gene has CDR1 SGHRS and CDR2 YFSETQ. V was pared by 6 bases and J by 0 bases, with 15 bases between. CDR3 sequence reads: CASTDSGGANTGELFF. The CDR3 DNA reads as TGCGCCAGCACCGACAGTGGGGGCGCGAACACCGGGGAGCTGTTTTTT.

The chain uses TRBV5-1 and TRBJ1-1; TRBD1 aligns across 9 bases. Per germline, CDR1 SGHRS and CDR2 YFSETQ. V lost 4 bases and J lost 8; bases outside the gene matches: 3. The CDR3 is 12 amino acids. The CDR3, as DNA: TGCGCCAGCAGCAAAGACAGGGGGGAAGCTTTCTTT. Its translation: CASSKDRGEAFF.

The chain combines TRBV5-5 with TRBJ1-5; D unclear. Trimming pared 1 base from V and 4 bases from J, leaving 6 bases between. Germline-derived CDR1 and CDR2 are SGHKS and YYEKEE (reference sequence). This CDR3 is built from 13 residues. The CDR3: CASSLTVNQPQHF. In DNA, the CDR3 is TGTGCCAGCAGCTTGACAGTAAATCAGCCCCAGCATTTT.

The chain links TRBV5-1 to TRBJ2-1; TRBD2 matches 10 bases. The CDR3 is made up of 16 amino acids. Germline V gene data show CDR1 as SGHRS and CDR2 as YFSETQ. The ends lost 4 bases at V and 7 bases at J; junction bases unmatched: 11. In DNA, the CDR3 is TGCGCCAGCAGCCCGGGGGGAAGCGGGAGGGCGAATGAGCAGTTCTTC. It translates to CASSPGGSGRANEQFF.

This clone was seen a few times. This chain uses TRBV30 with TRBJ2-5; 8 nucleotides line up with TRBD2. The CDR3 contains 15 residues. Trimming cost V 2 bases and J 5 bases; bases outside gene matches: 10. CDR1 is GTSNPN and CDR2 is SVGIG in the germline V gene (reference sequence). CDR3 sequence (DNA): TGTGCCTGGAGTAGGGGCGGGAGGAAGGGTGAGACCCAGTACTTC. Translation gives CAWSRGGRKGETQYF.

The chain couples TRBV5-4 to TRBJ2-2; D is possibly TRBD1 (6 bases). The CDR3 loop spans 15 amino acids. Deletions cut 4 bases from V and 0 bases from J, with 10 bases between. Germline loops: CDR1 SGHNT, CDR2 YYREEE (reference sequence). CDR3 nucleotides: TGTGCCAGCAGCCCCGGACAGACGAACACCGGGGAGCTGTTTTTT. This gives the protein CASSPGQTNTGELFF.

This rearrangement joins TRBV5-1 to TRBJ1-1; no definite D call. Trimming pared 4 bases from V and 6 bases from J, leaving 16 bases between. Per germline, CDR1 SGHRS and CDR2 YFSETQ. The CDR3 length is 14 residues. The CDR3 nucleotides read TGCGCCAGCAGCCCGTTCTATATGAAGTCTGAAGCTTTCTTT. Residues: CASSPFYMKSEAFF.

V usage is TRBV2 and J usage is TRBJ2-1; TRBD2 matches 16 bases. CDR3 length: 18 amino acids. Germline V gene sequence: CDR1 SNHLY, CDR2 FYNNEI. Trimming took 8 bases from V and 6 from J; bases not matched to a gene: 13. In nucleotides, the CDR3 is TGTGCCAGCCTGGGACAGGGGACTAGCGGGGGGGTCTTCAATGAGCAGTTCTTC. Protein: CASLGQGTSGGVFNEQFF.

CDR3 residues: CASSQGSRRAYEQYF. CDR3 nucleotides: TGTGCCAGCAGCCAAGGATCTCGGCGGGCCTACGAGCAGTACTTC. The chain links TRBV13 to TRBJ2-7; D possibly corresponds to TRBD2 (5 bases). From germline, CDR1 is PRHDT and CDR2 FYEKMQ (reference sequence). Trimming left V 5 bases short and J 2 bases short, with 16 bases between. The CDR3 is made up of 15 amino acids.

The rearrangement links TRBV29-1 to TRBJ2-2; 12 bases agree with TRBD1. The V gene's germline CDR1 is SQVTM and CDR2 ANQGSEA. V was pared by 3 bases and J by 5 bases, with 1 base of the junction left unmatched. The CDR3 runs to 14 residues. CDR3 sequence reads: CSVEGQGATGELFF. The CDR3 region has the DNA TGCAGCGTTGAGGGACAGGGGGCAACCGGGGAGCTGTTTTTT.

The chain is built from TRBV29-1 and TRBJ1-5; TRBD1 matches at 7 bases. The CDR3 contains 12 residues. V was clipped by 6 bases and J by 5 bases; unmatched bases: 4. Germline V gene lookup returns CDR1 SQVTM and CDR2 ANQGSEA. CDR3 nucleotides: TGCAGCGTCCGGGACAGTGATCAGCCCCAGCATTTT. Translating it yields CSVRDSDQPQHF.

This clone was counted only a few times. The J gene is TRBJ2-7, the V gene TRBV7-9, with D possibly TRBD1 on 6 matching bases. CDR1 is SEHNR and CDR2 is FQNEAQ in the germline V gene (reference sequence). The CDR3 contains 15 residues. Trimming stripped 5 bases from V and 7 bases from J, with 21 bases between. The DNA of the CDR3 is TGTGCCAGCAGCCACCGGGACACCCTGGAAGGTGAGCAGTACTTC. Translation: CASSHRDTLEGEQYF.

The chain recombines TRBV11-3 with TRBJ2-7; 8 bases agree with TRBD2. CDR3 length: 13 residues. Looked up from germline, CDR1 is SGHNT and CDR2 is YENEEA. With 10 bases clipped from V and 0 bases from J, the junction kept 5 bases outside the gene matches. CDR3 sequence (DNA): TGTGCCACCCGGGGGGGGAGCTCCTACGAGCAGTACTTC. Translation gives CATRGGSSYEQYF. Full variable domain (rest looked up from reference TRBV11-3 and TRBJ2-7): EAGVVQSPRYKIIEKKQPVAFWCNPISGHNTLYWYLQNLGQGPELLIRYENEEAVDDSQLPKDRFSAERLKGVDSTLKIQPAELGDSAVYLCATRGGSSYEQYFGPGTRLTVT.

The genes are TRBV5-1 and TRBJ2-2; TRBD1 agrees at 12 bases. J was trimmed by 2 bases and V by 4 bases; bases with no gene match: 3. CDR1 SGHRS and CDR2 YFSETQ come from the germline V gene. This CDR3 spans 16 amino acids. The CDR3 coding sequence is TGCGCCAGCAGCGGGACAGGGGGCTTTAACACCGGGGAGCTGTTTTTT. Translated: CASSGTGGFNTGELFF.

This chain joins TRBV19 and TRBJ2-1; 10 bases map to TRBD1. This CDR3 comprises 15 residues. V dropped 9 bases and J dropped 9; count of bases not matched to a gene: 14. Germline V gene data show CDR1 as LNHDA and CDR2 as SQIVND (reference sequence). The CDR3 DNA follows: TGTGCCAGCGGATCCCGGGACAGGGGATTCAGTGAGCAGTTCTTC. Protein product: CASGSRDRGFSEQFF. The full variable domain, its missing parts supplied by reference TRBV19 and TRBJ2-1, is DGGITQSPKYLFRKEGQNVTLSCEQNLNHDAMYWYRQDPGQGLRLIYYSQIVNDFQKGDIAEGYSVSREKKESFPLTVTSAQKNPTAFYLCASGSRDRGFSEQFFGPGTRLTVL.